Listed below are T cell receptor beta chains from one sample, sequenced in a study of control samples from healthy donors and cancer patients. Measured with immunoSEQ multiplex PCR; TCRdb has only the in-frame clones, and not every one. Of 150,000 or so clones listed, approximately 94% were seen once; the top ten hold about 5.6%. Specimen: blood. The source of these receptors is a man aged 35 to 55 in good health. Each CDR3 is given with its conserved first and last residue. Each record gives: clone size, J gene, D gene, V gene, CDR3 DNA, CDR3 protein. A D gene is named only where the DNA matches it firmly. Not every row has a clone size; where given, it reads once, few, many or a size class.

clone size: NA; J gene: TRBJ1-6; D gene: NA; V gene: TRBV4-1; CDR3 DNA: TGCGCCAGCACGCTCCTCCAGGACGGGGCGCAACCCCTCCACTTT; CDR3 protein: CASTLLQDGAQPLHF
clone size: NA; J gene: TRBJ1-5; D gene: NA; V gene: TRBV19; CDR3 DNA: TGTGCCAGTAGTATCCAGGGATGGGATCAGCCCCAGCATTTT; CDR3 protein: CASSIQGWDQPQHF
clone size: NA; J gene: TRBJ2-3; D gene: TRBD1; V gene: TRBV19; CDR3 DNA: TGTGCCAGTAGCCCCGGGACAGGGAGATTCCAAGCTAGCACAGATACGCAGTATTTT; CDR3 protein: CASSPGTGRFQASTDTQYF
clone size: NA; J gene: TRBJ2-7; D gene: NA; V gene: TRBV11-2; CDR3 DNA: TGTGCCAGCAGCTTAGATGGCACCTACGAGCAGTACTTC; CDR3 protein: CASSLDGTYEQYF
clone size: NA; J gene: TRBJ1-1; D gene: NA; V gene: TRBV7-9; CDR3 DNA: TGTGCCAGCAGCTTAGGGCAGATAACTGAAGCTTTCTTT; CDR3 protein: CASSLGQITEAFF
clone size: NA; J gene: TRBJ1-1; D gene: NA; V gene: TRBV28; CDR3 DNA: TGTGCCAGCAGTGATAAGCAGGGTCGGGCTTTCTTT; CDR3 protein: CASSDKQGRAFF
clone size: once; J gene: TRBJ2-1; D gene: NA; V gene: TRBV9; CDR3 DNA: TGTGCCAGCAGCGCAGGATGGGATGAGCAGTTCTTC; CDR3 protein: CASSAGWDEQFF
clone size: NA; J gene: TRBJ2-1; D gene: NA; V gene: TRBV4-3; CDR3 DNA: TGCGCCAGCAGCGGGGTTCTTACCGGCGAGCAGTTCTTC; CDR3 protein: CASSGVLTGEQFF
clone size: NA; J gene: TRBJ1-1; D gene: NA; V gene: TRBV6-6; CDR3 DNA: TGTGCCAGCAGTTACGCGGCTTTCATGACTGAAGCTTTCTTT; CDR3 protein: CASSYAAFMTEAFF
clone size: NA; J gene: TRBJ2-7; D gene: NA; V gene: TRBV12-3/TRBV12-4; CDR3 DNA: TGTGCCAGCAGTTTAGCCCGAGTCGAGCAGTACTTC; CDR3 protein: CASSLARVEQYF
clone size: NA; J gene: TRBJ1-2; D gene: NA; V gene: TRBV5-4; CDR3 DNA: TGTGCCAGCAGCTTGGGCCAGGGCCCCTATGGCTACACCTTC; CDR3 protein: CASSLGQGPYGYTF
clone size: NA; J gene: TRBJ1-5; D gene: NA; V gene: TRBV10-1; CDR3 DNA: TGCGCCAGCAGTGTTTTCGCCCAGCCCCAGCATTTT; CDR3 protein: CASSVFAQPQHF
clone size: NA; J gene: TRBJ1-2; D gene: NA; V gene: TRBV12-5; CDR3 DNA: TGTGCTAGTGGTTTCTTCCGTGGGGGGGATGTTTGGAGCTATGGCTACACCTTC; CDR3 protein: CASGFFRGGDVWSYGYTF
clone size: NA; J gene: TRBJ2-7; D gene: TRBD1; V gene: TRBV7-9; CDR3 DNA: TGTGCCAGCAGCTTCGGACAGGGGGGCTACGAGCAGTACTTC; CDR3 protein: CASSFGQGGYEQYF
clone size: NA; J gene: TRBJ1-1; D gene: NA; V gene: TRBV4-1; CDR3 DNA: TGCGCCAGCAGCCAAGTGGCAGGCCCTTTGAACACTGAAGCTTTCTTT; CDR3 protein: CASSQVAGPLNTEAFF
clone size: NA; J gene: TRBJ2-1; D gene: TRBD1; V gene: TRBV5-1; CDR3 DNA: TGCGCCAGCAGCTTTGGGACAGCGACTTCCAATGAGCAGTTCTTC; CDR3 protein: CASSFGTATSNEQFF
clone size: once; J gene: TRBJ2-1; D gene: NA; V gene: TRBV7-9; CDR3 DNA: TGTGCCAGCAGTTATTACAATGAGCAGTTCTTC; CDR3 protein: CASSYYNEQFF
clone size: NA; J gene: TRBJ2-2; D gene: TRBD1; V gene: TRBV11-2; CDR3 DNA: TGTGCCAGCAGCCCGCGACAGGGATCGACCGGGGAGCTGTTTTTT; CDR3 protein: CASSPRQGSTGELFF
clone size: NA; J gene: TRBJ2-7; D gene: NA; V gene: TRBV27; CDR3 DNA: TGTGCCAGCAGTTGGGGACATCCCTACGAGCAGTACTTC; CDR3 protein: CASSWGHPYEQYF
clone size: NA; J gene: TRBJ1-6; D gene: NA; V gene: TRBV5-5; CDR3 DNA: TGTGCCAGCAGCTTAGAATGGGGTTCACTCCTCCACTTT; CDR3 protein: CASSLEWGSLLHF
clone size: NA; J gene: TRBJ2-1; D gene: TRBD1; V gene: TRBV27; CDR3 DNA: TGTGCCAGCGGACGACAGGGGGTTGAGCAGTTCTTC; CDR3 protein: CASGRQGVEQFF
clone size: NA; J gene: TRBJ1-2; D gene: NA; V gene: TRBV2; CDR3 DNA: TGTGCCAGCAGGAGACAGGCAGGTTCGGGCTACACCTTC; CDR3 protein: CASRRQAGSGYTF
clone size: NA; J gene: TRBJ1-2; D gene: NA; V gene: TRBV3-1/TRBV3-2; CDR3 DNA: TGTGCCAGCAGCCAAGATGAGTGGGGGGCCTATGGCTACACCTTC; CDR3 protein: CASSQDEWGAYGYTF
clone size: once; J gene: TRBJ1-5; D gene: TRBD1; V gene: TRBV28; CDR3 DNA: TGTGCCAGCAGTCCCCGGGACAGGGGTGATCAGCCCCAGCATTTT; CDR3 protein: CASSPRDRGDQPQHF
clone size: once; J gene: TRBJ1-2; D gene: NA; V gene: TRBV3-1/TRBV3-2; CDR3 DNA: TGTGCCAGCAGCCAAGATATTGGCAGGGGCGGCTATGGCTACACCTTC; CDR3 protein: CASSQDIGRGGYGYTF
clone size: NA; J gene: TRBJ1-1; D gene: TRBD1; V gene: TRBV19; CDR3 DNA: TGTGCCAGTAGTACCTCAATGACAGGGTCCACTGAAGCTTTCTTT; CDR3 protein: CASSTSMTGSTEAFF
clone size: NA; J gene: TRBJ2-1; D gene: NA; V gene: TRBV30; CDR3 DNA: TGTGCCTGGACTGCCGGGGCCCTTCAAGACAATGAGCAGTTCTTC; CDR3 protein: CAWTAGALQDNEQFF